This T cell receptor beta chain was profiled in a study of shared clonotypes between healthy human individuals. Study results and caveats: Genetic and exposure-history diversity was limited by the few donors.

Turning to this clone: Its antigen is still unknown. This may come from a read error, since a much larger clone is one base off. This same CDR3 is encoded by further DNA sequences in the sample.

The assay was carried out at the deep level. Using ten immunoSEQ deep assay plates, investigators sequenced unsorted PBMC DNA. TCRdb keeps only in-frame clones here, not all; method: immunoSEQ multiplex PCR. Among 100,000 or so clones listed, around half were seen once. The CDR3 runs 16 residues. V shed 1 base, J shed 7 bases, and the junction held 10 bases outside the gene matches. Germline V gene sequence: CDR1 GTSNPN, CDR2 SVGIG (reference sequence). This clonotype was sampled from a woman aged 40 to 50 in good health. Some clones in this sample may be carry-over from other donors' samples. V gene TRBV30 combines with J gene TRBJ2-4, with 10 bases aligning to TRBD2. The sample was PBMCs. The CDR3 here is CAWSARLAGAWNIQYF. In DNA, the CDR3 is TGTGCCTGGAGTGCCCGGCTAGCGGGAGCTTGGAACATTCAGTACTTC.